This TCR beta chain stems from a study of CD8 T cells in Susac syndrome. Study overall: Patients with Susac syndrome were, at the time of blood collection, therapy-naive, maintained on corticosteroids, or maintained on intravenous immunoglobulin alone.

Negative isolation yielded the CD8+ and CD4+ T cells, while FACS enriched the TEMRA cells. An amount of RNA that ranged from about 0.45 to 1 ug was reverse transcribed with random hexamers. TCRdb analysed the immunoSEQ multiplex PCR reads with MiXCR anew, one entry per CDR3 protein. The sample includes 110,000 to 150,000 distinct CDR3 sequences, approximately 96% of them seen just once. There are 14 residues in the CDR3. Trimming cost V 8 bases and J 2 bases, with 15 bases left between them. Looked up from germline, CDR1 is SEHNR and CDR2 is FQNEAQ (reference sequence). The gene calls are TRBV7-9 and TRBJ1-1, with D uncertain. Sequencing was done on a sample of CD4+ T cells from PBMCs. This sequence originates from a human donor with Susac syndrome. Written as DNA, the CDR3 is TGTGCCAGCCGCCGGGGAGGGCAAAACACTGAAGCTTTCTTT. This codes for CASRRGGQNTEAFF.